This record covers a single TCR beta chain. This entry comes from a study of cytomegalovirus exposure and HLA in healthy donors. PCR was performed using 60 Vbeta and 13 Jbeta primers. Libraries were prepared by immunoSEQ multiplex PCR; TCRdb keeps only in-frame clonotypes and omits some of them. The top ten hold over 4% of the sample, which has under 200,000 clones, roughly 74% seen once. Trimming cost V 2 bases and J 4 bases, with 11 bases left between them. Germline V gene sequence: CDR1 MDHEN, CDR2 SYDVKM. The CDR3 spans 15 residues. The chain recombines TRBV28 with TRBJ2-2; D uncertain. This receptor was identified in a male donor in good health and CMV-seronegative. The sample comprised PBMCs. The CDR3 bases are TGTGCCAGCAGTTTACCGGTACTTCTCACCGGGGAGCTGTTTTTT. Translating gives CASSLPVLLTGELFF.